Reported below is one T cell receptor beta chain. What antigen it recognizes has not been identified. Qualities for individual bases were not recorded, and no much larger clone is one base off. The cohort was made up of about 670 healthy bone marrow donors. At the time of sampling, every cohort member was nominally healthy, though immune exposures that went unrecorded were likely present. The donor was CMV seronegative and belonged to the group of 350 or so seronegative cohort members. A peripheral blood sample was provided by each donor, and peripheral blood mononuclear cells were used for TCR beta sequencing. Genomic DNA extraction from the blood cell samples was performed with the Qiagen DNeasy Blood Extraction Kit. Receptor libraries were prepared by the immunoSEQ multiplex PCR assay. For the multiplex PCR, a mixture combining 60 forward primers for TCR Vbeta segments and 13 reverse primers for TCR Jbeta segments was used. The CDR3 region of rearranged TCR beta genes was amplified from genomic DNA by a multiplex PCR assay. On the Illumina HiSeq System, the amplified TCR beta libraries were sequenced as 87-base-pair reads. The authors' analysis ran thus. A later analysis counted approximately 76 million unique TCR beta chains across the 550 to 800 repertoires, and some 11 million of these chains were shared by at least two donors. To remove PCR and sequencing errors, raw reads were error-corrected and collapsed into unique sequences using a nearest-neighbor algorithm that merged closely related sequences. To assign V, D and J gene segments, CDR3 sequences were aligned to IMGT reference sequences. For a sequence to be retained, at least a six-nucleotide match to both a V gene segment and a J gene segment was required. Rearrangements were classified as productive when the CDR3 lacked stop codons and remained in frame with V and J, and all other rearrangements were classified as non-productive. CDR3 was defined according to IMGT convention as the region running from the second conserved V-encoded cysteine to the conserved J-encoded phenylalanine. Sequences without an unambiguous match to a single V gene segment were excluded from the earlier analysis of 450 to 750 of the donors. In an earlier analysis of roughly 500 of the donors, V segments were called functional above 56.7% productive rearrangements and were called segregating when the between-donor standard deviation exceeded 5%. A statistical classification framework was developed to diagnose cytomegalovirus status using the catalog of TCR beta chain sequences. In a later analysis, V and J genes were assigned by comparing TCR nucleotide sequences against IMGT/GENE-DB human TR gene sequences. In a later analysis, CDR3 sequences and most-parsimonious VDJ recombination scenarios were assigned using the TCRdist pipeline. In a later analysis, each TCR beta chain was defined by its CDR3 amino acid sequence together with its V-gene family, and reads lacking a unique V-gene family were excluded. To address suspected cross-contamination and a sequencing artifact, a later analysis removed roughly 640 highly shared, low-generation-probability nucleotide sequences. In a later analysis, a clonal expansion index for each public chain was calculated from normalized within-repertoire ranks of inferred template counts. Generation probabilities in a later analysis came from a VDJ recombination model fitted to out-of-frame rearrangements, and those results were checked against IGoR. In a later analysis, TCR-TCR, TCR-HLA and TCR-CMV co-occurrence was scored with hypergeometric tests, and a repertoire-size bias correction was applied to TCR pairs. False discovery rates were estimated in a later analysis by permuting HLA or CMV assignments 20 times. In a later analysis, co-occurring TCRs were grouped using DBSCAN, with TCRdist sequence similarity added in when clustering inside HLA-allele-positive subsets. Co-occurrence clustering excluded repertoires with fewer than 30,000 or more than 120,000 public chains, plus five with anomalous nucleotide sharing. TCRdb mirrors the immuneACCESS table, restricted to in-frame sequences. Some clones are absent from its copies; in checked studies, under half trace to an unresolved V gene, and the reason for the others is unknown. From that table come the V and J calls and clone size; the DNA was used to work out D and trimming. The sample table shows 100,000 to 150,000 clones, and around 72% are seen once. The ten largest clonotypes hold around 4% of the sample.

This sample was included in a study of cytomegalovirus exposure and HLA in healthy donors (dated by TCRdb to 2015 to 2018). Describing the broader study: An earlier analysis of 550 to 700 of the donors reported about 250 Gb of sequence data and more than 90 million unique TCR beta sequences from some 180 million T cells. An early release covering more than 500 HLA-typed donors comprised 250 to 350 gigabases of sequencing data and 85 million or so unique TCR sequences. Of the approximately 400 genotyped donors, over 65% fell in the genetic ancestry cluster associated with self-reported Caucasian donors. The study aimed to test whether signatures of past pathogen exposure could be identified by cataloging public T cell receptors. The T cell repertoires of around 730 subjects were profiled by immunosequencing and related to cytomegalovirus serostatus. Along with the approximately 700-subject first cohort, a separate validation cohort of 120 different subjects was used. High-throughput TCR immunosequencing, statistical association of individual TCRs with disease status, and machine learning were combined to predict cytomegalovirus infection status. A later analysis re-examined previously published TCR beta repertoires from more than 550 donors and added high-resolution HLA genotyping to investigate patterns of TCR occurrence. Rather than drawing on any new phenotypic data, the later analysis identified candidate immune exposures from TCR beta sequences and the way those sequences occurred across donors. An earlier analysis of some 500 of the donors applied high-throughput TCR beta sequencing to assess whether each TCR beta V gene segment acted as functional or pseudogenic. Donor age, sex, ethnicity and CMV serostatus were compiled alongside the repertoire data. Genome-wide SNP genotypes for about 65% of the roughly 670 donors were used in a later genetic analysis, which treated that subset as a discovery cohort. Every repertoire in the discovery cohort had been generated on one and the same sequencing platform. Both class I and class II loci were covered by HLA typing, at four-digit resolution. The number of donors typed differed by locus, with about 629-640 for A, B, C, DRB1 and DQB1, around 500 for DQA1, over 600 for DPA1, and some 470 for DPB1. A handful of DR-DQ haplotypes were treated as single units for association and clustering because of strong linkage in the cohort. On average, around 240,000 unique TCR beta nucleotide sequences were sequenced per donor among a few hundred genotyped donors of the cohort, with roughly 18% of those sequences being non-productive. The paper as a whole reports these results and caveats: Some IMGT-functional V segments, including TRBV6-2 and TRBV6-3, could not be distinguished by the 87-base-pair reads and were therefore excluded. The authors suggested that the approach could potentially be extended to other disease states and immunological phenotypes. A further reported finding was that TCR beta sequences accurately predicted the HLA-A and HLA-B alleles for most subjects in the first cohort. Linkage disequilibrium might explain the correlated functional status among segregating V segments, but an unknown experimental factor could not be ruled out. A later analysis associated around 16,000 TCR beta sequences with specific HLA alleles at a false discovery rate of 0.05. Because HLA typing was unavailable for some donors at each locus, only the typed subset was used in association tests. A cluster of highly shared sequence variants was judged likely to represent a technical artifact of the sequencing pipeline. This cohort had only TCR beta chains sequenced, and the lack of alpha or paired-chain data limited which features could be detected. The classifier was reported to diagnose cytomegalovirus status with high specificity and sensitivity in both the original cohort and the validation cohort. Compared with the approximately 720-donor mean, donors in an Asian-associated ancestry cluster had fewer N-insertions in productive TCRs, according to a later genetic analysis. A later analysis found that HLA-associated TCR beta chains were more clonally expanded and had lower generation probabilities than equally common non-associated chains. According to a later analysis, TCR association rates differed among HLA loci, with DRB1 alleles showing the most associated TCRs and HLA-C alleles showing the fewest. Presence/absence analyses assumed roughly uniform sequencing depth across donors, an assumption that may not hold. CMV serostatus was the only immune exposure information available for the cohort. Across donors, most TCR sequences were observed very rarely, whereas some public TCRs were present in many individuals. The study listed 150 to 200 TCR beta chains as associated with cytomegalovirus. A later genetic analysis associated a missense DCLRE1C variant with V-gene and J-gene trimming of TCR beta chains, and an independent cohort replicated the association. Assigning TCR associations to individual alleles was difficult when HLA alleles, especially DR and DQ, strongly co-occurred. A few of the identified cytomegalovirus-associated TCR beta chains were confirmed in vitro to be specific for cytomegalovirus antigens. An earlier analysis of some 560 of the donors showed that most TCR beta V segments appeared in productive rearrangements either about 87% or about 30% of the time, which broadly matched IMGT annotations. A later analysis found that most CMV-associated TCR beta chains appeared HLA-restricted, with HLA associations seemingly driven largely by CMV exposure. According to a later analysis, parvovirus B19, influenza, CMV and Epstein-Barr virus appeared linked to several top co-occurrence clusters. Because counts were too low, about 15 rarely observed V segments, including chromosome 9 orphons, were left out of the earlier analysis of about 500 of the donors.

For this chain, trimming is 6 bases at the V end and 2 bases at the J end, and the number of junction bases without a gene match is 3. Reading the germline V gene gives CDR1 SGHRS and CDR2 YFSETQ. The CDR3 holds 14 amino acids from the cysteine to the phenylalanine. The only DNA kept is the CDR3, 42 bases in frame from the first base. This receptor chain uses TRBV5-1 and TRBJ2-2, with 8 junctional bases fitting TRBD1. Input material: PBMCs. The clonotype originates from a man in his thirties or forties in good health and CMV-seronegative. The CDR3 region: CASNQGANTGELFF. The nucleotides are TGCGCCAGCAATCAGGGGGCAAACACCGGGGAGCTGTTTTTT.